The count of the clone carrying this TCR beta chain is one. Its antigen is unidentified. The PCR made use of 60 Vbeta and 13 Jbeta primers. This table comes from immunoSEQ multiplex PCR, and its TCRdb copy is limited to in-frame clones, with some not included. The sample records 150,000 to 180,000 clones, around 80% being singletons. The data derive from a study of cytomegalovirus exposure and HLA in healthy donors. Study context: A previous analysis identified approximately 110 million unique TCR beta sequences derived from roughly 180 million T cells.

The study, taken as a whole, reports: Rarity marked most TCR sequences, yet some public TCRs occurred in many donors.

This sequence originates from a woman in her 40s in good health and CMV-seropositive. The sequenced sample was PBMCs.

CDR3 coding DNA: TGTGCCAGCAGTTACTCGCTAGGTTTAGGCGAGCAGTACTTC. Its protein is CASSYSLGLGEQYF. V gene TRBV6-5 combines with J gene TRBJ2-7; D is unclear. Trimming pared 0 bases from V and 6 bases from J, leaving 12 bases between. CDR3 length: 14 residues. Germline loops: CDR1 MNHEY, CDR2 SVGAGI.